This T cell receptor beta chain came from a study of PD-1 blockade in classical Hodgkin lymphoma. Every single patient, without exception, relapsed after autologous stem cell transplantation, and brentuximab vedotin exposure varied. This clone appeared a few times. Measured with immunoSEQ multiplex PCR; TCRdb has only the in-frame clones, and not every one. Among 80,000 to 100,000 clones, about four fifths were seen once, and the ten largest hold roughly 15%. The CDR3 contains 19 residues. V trimming: 0 bases; J trimming: 0 bases; junction bases outside the gene matches: 7. Per germline, CDR1 MGHRA and CDR2 YSYEKL.

The genes are TRBV4-1 and TRBJ2-6, with 8 positions matching TRBD2. The sequencing here drew on peripheral blood mononuclear cells (PBMCs), taken before the second cycle of nivolumab. The clonotype originates from a human donor with classical Hodgkin lymphoma. The CDR3 loop reads CASSQDMAGGGSGANVLTF. The CDR3 DNA is TGCGCCAGCAGCCAAGATATGGCGGGAGGCGGCTCTGGGGCCAACGTCCTGACTTTC.